Each of the 24 T cell receptor beta chains below was sequenced from the same sample in a study of cytomegalovirus exposure and HLA in healthy donors (dated by TCRdb to 2016 to 2017). The library was made by the immunoSEQ multiplex PCR assay. For the multiplex PCR, a mixture combining 60 forward primers for TCR Vbeta segments and 13 reverse primers for TCR Jbeta segments was used. Imported from immuneACCESS, the table was reduced by TCRdb to in-frame sequences with V and J called. These copies leave out some clones; in studies compared against another copy, an unresolved V gene accounts for under half, and the cause of the remainder is not known. A total of roughly 240,000 clones appear in this sample, around 84% of them only once. The ten largest clones capture 0.24% of the sample. The sequenced sample was PBMCs. These receptors all come from a girl aged 2 to 9 in good health and CMV-seronegative.

This clone was seen a few times. V and J are TRBV5-1 and TRBJ2-1; no clear D. With 0 bases removed from V and 7 bases from J, the gap between germline ends came to 5 bases. The CDR3 sequence is 12 residues long. Germline assignment: CDR1 SGHRS and CDR2 YFSETQ. CDR3 region: CASSLAQNEQFF. As DNA, the CDR3 is TGCGCCAGCAGCTTGGCTCAGAATGAGCAGTTCTTC.

Regarding this clone: The germline gene is not matched at one end of the junction; a read error may be the cause. The rearrangement links TRBV7-9 to TRBJ1-2; D unclear. The CDR3 runs to 12 residues. Germline CDR1 is SEHNR and CDR2 is FQNEAQ (reference sequence). CDR3 sequence reads: CSSSPSRYGYTF. Written as DNA, the CDR3 is TGTTCCAGCAGCCCCTCGCGTTATGGCTACACCTTC.

The V and J genes are TRBV18 and TRBJ2-7, with 8 bases lining up with TRBD2. The V segment lost 2 bases and the J segment 7 bases; nucleotides outside the gene matches: 7. The CDR3 sequence is 14 residues long. Looked up from germline, CDR1 is KGHSH and CDR2 is LQKENI. The CDR3 spells CASSPTAGVREQYF. DNA of the CDR3: TGTGCCAGCTCACCAACAGCGGGAGTGCGGGAGCAGTACTTC.

This sequence joins TRBV9 and TRBJ2-7, with 7 positions matching TRBD1. The CDR3 has 15 amino acids. Per the germline V gene, CDR1 is SGDLS and CDR2 is YYNGEE. J gave up 3 bases and V 0 bases, and 6 bases lay outside the gene matches. The CDR3 here is CASSVGTGAYYEQYF. The CDR3 nucleotides read TGTGCCAGCAGCGTAGGGACAGGAGCTTACTACGAGCAGTACTTC.

The chain employs TRBV4-1 and TRBJ1-2; no clear D. From germline, CDR1 is MGHRA and CDR2 YSYEKL. The V gene lost 0 bases and the J gene lost 7 bases, with 15 bases spanning the gap. The CDR3 loop spans 15 amino acids. CDR3 sequence: CASSQEVASGFGYTF. CDR3 DNA: TGCGCCAGCAGCCAAGAAGTGGCTAGTGGGTTTGGCTACACCTTC.

CDR3 sequence (DNA): TGTGCCAGAAGCTGGTCGGGACAGTATAACTATGGCTACACCTTC. This translates into CARSWSGQYNYGYTF. This sequence joins TRBV5-3 and TRBJ1-2, with 7 bases identical to TRBD1. TRBV5-3 is flagged as an ORF with uncertain function. There are 15 residues in the CDR3. J gave up 1 base and V 3 bases, and 6 bases lay outside the gene matches.

V gene TRBV6-6 combines with J gene TRBJ1-2; a possible D gene is TRBD1 (5 bases). This CDR3 region has 14 residues. The V gene's germline CDR1 is MNHNY and CDR2 SVGAGI (reference sequence). V was trimmed by 7 bases and J by 6 bases, leaving 18 bases between them. Here the CDR3 DNA reads TGTGCCAGCACCCTGCGGGGGGGGAAGGATGGCTACACCTTC. It yields the protein CASTLRGGKDGYTF.

A word on this clone: Other DNA sequences in the same sample also yield this CDR3. The J gene is TRBJ2-5, the V gene TRBV25-1, with 8 bases aligning to TRBD1. CDR3 size: 18 residues. After removal of 2 bases from V and 3 bases from J, the junction contained 14 bases not matched to a gene. Germline V gives CDR1 MGHDK, CDR2 SYGVNS. The CDR3 DNA follows: TGTGCCAGCAGTGAAATCCTTGGACAGGGAAACTGGGAAGAGACCCAGTACTTC. Translated, it gives CASSEILGQGNWEETQYF. Variable domain in full (rest from reference TRBV25-1 and TRBJ2-5): EADIYQTPRYLVIGTGKKITLECSQTMGHDKMYWYQQDPGMELHLIHYSYGVNSTEKGDLSSESTVSRIRTEHFPLTLESARPSHTSQYLCASSEILGQGNWEETQYFGPGTRLLVL.

The chain couples TRBV27 to TRBJ1-2; 11 nucleotides align to TRBD1. Germline CDR1 MNHEY, CDR2 SMNVEV (reference sequence). CDR3 length: 14 amino acids. J gave up 9 bases and V 5 bases, and 8 bases lay outside the gene matches. As DNA, the CDR3 is TGTGCCAGCAGTCCTCAGGGACAGGGGGGTCGCTACACCTTC. It translates to CASSPQGQGGRYTF.

This clone was counted between two and nine times. This chain links TRBV4-1 with TRBJ1-1; maybe TRBD1 (5 bases). The CDR3 covers 18 residues. Germline assignment: CDR1 MGHRA and CDR2 YSYEKL. The ends were cut back, 1 base at V and 1 base at J, with 19 bases in the middle. The CDR3 DNA sequence: TGCGCCAGCAGCCAAGGGCGCCCCGGGGGAAGGAGGAACACTGAAGCTTTCTTT. As protein: CASSQGRPGGRRNTEAFF.

V usage is TRBV25-1 and J usage is TRBJ2-7; a weak D match, TRBD1 (5 bases). This CDR3 spans 14 amino acids. The germline V gene has CDR1 MGHDK and CDR2 SYGVNS. V lost 8 bases and J 2 bases, leaving 16 bases between the germline ends. The CDR3 DNA reads TGTGCCAGCTCGCCTGCGACAGCGACCTACGAGCAGTACTTC. Translation: CASSPATATYEQYF.

The chain is built from TRBV19 and TRBJ2-3, with TRBD2 matching over 9 bases. V lost 3 bases, J lost 3 bases, and 10 bases stayed unmatched. The CDR3 is made up of 17 amino acids. The germline V gene has CDR1 LNHDA and CDR2 SQIVND (reference sequence). This chain's CDR3 is CASSIWGRGGPTDTQYF. CDR3 sequence (DNA): TGTGCCAGTAGTATTTGGGGGCGGGGGGGCCCGACAGATACGCAGTATTTT. Together with reference TRBV19 and TRBJ2-3, the CDR3 gives the full variable domain: DGGITQSPKYLFRKEGQNVTLSCEQNLNHDAMYWYRQDPGQGLRLIYYSQIVNDFQKGDIAEGYSVSREKKESFPLTVTSAQKNPTAFYLCASSIWGRGGPTDTQYFGPGTRLTVL.

This clone has just a few counts. V gene TRBV6-6 combines with J gene TRBJ2-7; D unresolved. Trimming took off 4 bases at V and 1 base at J, with 11 bases between the two ends. The germline CDR1 and CDR2 sequences are MNHNY and SVGAGI (reference sequence). There are 14 residues in the CDR3. The CDR3 spells CASSFTWSSYEQYF. The CDR3 DNA follows: TGTGCCAGCAGTTTTACGTGGAGTTCCTACGAGCAGTACTTC.

This chain links TRBV5-8 with TRBJ2-1; 7 nucleotides agree with TRBD1. V shed 1 base, J shed 2 bases, and the junction held 3 bases outside the gene matches. This CDR3 region has 15 residues. CDR1 is SGHTS and CDR2 is YDEGEE in the germline V gene. DNA for the CDR3: TGTGCCAGCAGCTTGAGAGGGACAGCCTACAATGAGCAGTTCTTC. This codes for CASSLRGTAYNEQFF. The full variable domain, rest sourced from reference TRBV5-8 and TRBJ2-1, is EAGVTQSPTHLIKTRGQQATLRCSPISGHTSVYWYQQALGLGLQFLLWYDEGEERNRGNFPPRFSGRQFPNYSSELNVNALELEDSALYLCASSLRGTAYNEQFFGPGTRLTVL.

The chain employs TRBV6-5 and TRBJ2-6; D perhaps matches TRBD2 (5 bases). Germline V lookup: CDR1 MNHEY, CDR2 SVGAGI. The CDR3 covers 13 residues. V dropped 8 bases and J dropped 2 bases, with 7 bases sitting between them. The CDR3 sequence is CASAGPGANVLTF. CDR3 sequence (DNA): TGTGCCAGCGCGGGCCCTGGGGCCAACGTCCTGACTTTC.

This chain links TRBV5-4 with TRBJ1-4, with D uncertain. CDR3 length equals 17 residues. V was clipped by 1 base and J by 2 bases, with 15 bases between them. The germline V gene has CDR1 SGHNT and CDR2 YYREEE (reference sequence). The CDR3 region is CASSLSPDGGTNEKLFF. In DNA, the CDR3 is TGTGCCAGCAGCTTGAGTCCGGACGGAGGGACTAATGAAAAACTGTTTTTT.

The gene calls are TRBV11-2 and TRBJ1-2; TRBD1 matches at 7 bases. The junction had 8 bases not matched to a gene; V was cut back by 3 bases and J by 7 bases. The V gene's germline CDR1 is SGHAT and CDR2 FQNNGV. This CDR3 comprises 14 residues. CDR3 in DNA: TGTGCCAGCAGCTTTGCTGGGACAGCCCTTGGCTACACCTTC. The encoded protein is CASSFAGTALGYTF. Combining the CDR3 with reference TRBV11-2 and TRBJ1-2 gives the whole variable domain EAGVAQSPRYKIIEKRQSVAFWCNPISGHATLYWYQQILGQGPKLLIQFQNNGVVDDSQLPKDRFSAERLKGVDSTLKIQPAKLEDSAVYLCASSFAGTALGYTFGSGTRLTVV.

This clone was seen a handful of times. J is TRBJ2-3 and V is TRBV5-6; D is possibly TRBD1 (5 bases). V was pared by 5 bases and J by 2 bases, with 9 bases between. The CDR3 extends over 13 amino acids. Germline-derived CDR1 and CDR2 are SGHDT and YYEEEE. The CDR3 reads CASRTAVTDTQYF. Written as DNA, the CDR3 is TGTGCCAGCAGGACAGCAGTCACAGATACGCAGTATTTT.

CDR3 residues: CASGQANGYTF. In nucleotides, the CDR3 is TGTGCCAGCGGACAGGCAAATGGCTACACCTTC. The V call is TRBV5-4, the J call TRBJ1-2; 7 bases line up with TRBD1. J gave up 6 bases and V 7 bases, and 3 bases lay outside the gene matches. Germline assignment: CDR1 SGHNT and CDR2 YYREEE (reference sequence). The CDR3 has 11 residues. Complete variable domain (other parts from reference TRBV5-4 and TRBJ1-2): ETGVTQSPTHLIKTRGQQVTLRCSSQSGHNTVSWYQQALGQGPQFIFQYYREEENGRGNFPPRFSGLQFPNYSSELNVNALELDDSALYLCASGQANGYTFGSGTRLTVV.

Comment on this clone: Compared with germline, one end of the junction differs, possibly owing to a read error. The rearrangement links TRBV11-3 to TRBJ2-2, with 8 bases that match TRBD2. Germline loops: CDR1 SGHNT, CDR2 YENEEA. CDR3 length: 15 amino acids. The CDR3 DNA sequence: TGTGCCAGCAGCTCAGGGGCGGGAGGCACCGGGGGGCTGTTTTTT. Amino acid sequence: CASSSGAGGTGGLFF. Full variable domain (missing parts from reference TRBV11-3 and TRBJ2-2): EAGVVQSPRYKIIEKKQPVAFWCNPISGHNTLYWYLQNLGQGPELLIRYENEEAVDDSQLPKDRFSAERLKGVDSTLKIQPAELGDSAVYLCASSSGAGGTGGLFFGEGSRLTVL.

The V call is TRBV10-3, the J call TRBJ2-1; TRBD1 matches at 8 bases. The CDR3 spans 14 residues. Germline V gene lookup returns CDR1 ENHRY and CDR2 SYGVKD. V was pared by 6 bases and J by 8 bases, with 9 bases of the junction left unmatched. CDR3: CAIRNQGADDEQFF. In DNA, the CDR3 is TGTGCCATCAGAAATCAGGGGGCGGACGATGAGCAGTTCTTC.

A single count supports this clone. The V and J genes are TRBV19 and TRBJ1-6, with TRBD1 as a possible D gene (5 bases). The CDR3 is 15 amino acids. Deletions cut 7 bases from V and 12 bases from J, with 22 bases between. Germline V CDR1 and CDR2: LNHDA, SQIVND (reference sequence). The CDR3 here is CASTQLPQSGEPLHF. Written as DNA, the CDR3 is TGTGCCAGTACCCAACTCCCCCAGTCGGGGGAACCCCTCCACTTT.

The rearrangement links TRBV29-1 to TRBJ1-1, with a tentative D call TRBD1 (5 bases). V lost 6 bases and J lost 6, with 11 bases in between. Germline assignment: CDR1 SQVTM and CDR2 ANQGSEA. CDR3 size: 11 residues. The CDR3, as DNA: TGCAGCGTCCAGGGTTCCTCTGAAGCTTTCTTT. It codes for CSVQGSSEAFF. The full variable domain, rest sourced from reference TRBV29-1 and TRBJ1-1, is SAVISQKPSRDICQRGTSLTIQCQVDSQVTMMFWYRQQPGQSLTLIATANQGSEATYESGFVIDKFPISRPNLTFSTLTVSNMSPEDSSIYLCSVQGSSEAFFGQGTRLTVV.

The chain recombines TRBV7-9 with TRBJ2-3; 11 bases are a match to TRBD2. Germline values: CDR1 SEHNR, CDR2 FQNEAQ (reference sequence). V lost 5 bases to trimming and J lost 1 base; unmatched junction nucleotides: 5. CDR3 length: 16 residues. CDR3 in amino acids: CASSPISGGGTDTQYF. The CDR3, as DNA: TGTGCCAGCAGCCCCATTAGCGGGGGGGGCACAGATACGCAGTATTTT.